This T cell receptor (beta chain) appears in the sequencing data of a study of OX40 agonist ivuxolimab in advanced cancers. About the study: Treatment of patients was with ivuxolimab, an agonistic anti-OX40 (CD134) antibody.

Per the germline V gene, CDR1 is SGHRS and CDR2 is YFSETQ. CDR3 length: 15 residues. Trimming removed 2 bases at V and 5 bases at J, with 13 bases between. Here immunoSEQ multiplex PCR was the method, and the copy in TCRdb shows in-frame clones only, minus some. Here the sample spans roughly 70,000 clones, around 90% being singletons. Worth noting for this clone: The antigen remains undetermined.

Study-level points and caveats: Near-lowest levels of clonal expansion characterized partial responders at 0.1-3.0 mg/kg. At doses 0.1 to 3.0 mg/kg, CD4+ and CD8+ clones expanded.

Source: CD4+ or CD8+ T cells sorted from blood, taken in a trial of the OX40 agonist ivuxolimab. The TCR was taken from an adult with an advanced solid tumor such as melanoma, head and neck, liver or kidney cancer. The gene calls are TRBV5-1 and TRBJ2-2, with a possible D match to TRBD1 (5 bases). CDR3 bases: TGCGCCAGCAGCTTTTACTTTTCAGGGACCGGGGAGCTGTTTTTT. It translates to CASSFYFSGTGELFF.